This TCR beta chain was identified during a study of cytomegalovirus exposure and HLA in healthy donors. Across the whole study: Earlier, 150 million to 200 million T cells were analyzed, and 90 million to 120 million unique TCR beta sequences were found among them.

Study results and limitations: Follow-up analysis later connected one missense variant in DCLRE1C with trimming of TCR beta V- and J-genes.

The PCR ran on 60 Vbeta and 13 Jbeta primers. The repertoire was sequenced with immunoSEQ multiplex PCR; TCRdb's copy has only in-frame clones and lacks some. The repertoire holds 95,000 to 150,000 clones, approximately 67% seen once, with 1.5% to 1.9% in the top ten. V lost 6 bases, J lost 0 bases, and 9 bases lay in between. The CDR3 extends over 14 amino acids. Germline CDR1 reads LNHDA; CDR2 reads SQIVND (reference sequence). Donors consisted of healthy bone marrow donors. As for this clone: The antigen is not known.

This clonotype originated in a man between 18 and 35 years old in good health and CMV-seronegative. The chain recombines TRBV19 with TRBJ1-5; D is unresolved. Sequencing was performed on PBMCs. CDR3: CASRKSHSNQPQHF. The CDR3 DNA is TGTGCCAGTAGAAAGAGCCATAGCAATCAGCCCCAGCATTTT.